This T cell receptor beta chain emerged from a study of T cell changes during pregnancy in multiple sclerosis. The CDR3 has 14 residues. Germline CDR1 reads SGHTA; CDR2 reads FQGNSA. V gave up 6 bases and J gave up 7 bases, with 16 bases separating them. The table came from immunoSEQ multiplex PCR; TCRdb's copy has only in-frame clones and leaves some out. The sample lists about 100,000 clones; almost 95% were seen once. Source: peripheral blood, taken before pregnancy. The sequence derives from a female donor with multiple sclerosis, enrolled in a pregnancy study. The rearrangement uses TRBV7-2 and TRBJ2-1; TRBD1 might be the D (5 bases). The CDR3 sequence: CASRGQLGSNEQFF. The CDR3 DNA is TGTGCCAGCAGGGGGCAGCTCGGTTCGAATGAGCAGTTCTTC.